The clone carrying this T cell receptor (beta chain) was observed a single time. This record belongs to a study of control samples from healthy donors and cancer patients. The CDR3 consists of 14 residues. V was shortened by 4 bases and J by 0 bases, with 6 bases between the two germline ends. Germline lookup yields CDR1 MGHRA and CDR2 YSYEKL. TCRdb's table, derived via immunoSEQ multiplex PCR, lists solely in-frame clones and lacks some. Among 75,000 to 100,000 clones listed, approximately 82% were seen once. V usage is TRBV4-1 and J usage is TRBJ1-4; D is unclear. The TCR originated in a man between 60 and 75 years old in good health. The sample was blood. The CDR3 coding sequence is TGCGCCAGCAGCCCGACGGCAACTAATGAAAAACTGTTTTTT. Protein: CASSPTATNEKLFF.